The present T cell receptor beta chain was sequenced within a study of blood T cell repertoires in COVID-19. This table comes from immunoSEQ multiplex PCR, and its TCRdb copy is limited to in-frame clones, with some not included. The data contain 150,000 to 200,000 clones, roughly 90% of them singletons. The specimen sequenced was peripheral blood. The source of this sequence is a man under 40 with COVID-19, enrolled during active disease.

The CDR3 DNA sequence: TGTGCCAGCAGCCTCCCGTTACGGGAACCCGCTGACAGGGATCATCAGCCCCAGCATTTT. It encodes CASSLPLREPADRDHQPQHF. This rearrangement joins TRBV3-1 (or the pseudogene TRBV3-2) to TRBJ1-5; 7 bases fit TRBD1. The length of the CDR3 is 20 residues. After removal of 4 bases from V and 5 bases from J, the junction contained 23 bases not matched to a gene. Germline CDR1 LGHDT, CDR2 YNNKEL (reference sequence).